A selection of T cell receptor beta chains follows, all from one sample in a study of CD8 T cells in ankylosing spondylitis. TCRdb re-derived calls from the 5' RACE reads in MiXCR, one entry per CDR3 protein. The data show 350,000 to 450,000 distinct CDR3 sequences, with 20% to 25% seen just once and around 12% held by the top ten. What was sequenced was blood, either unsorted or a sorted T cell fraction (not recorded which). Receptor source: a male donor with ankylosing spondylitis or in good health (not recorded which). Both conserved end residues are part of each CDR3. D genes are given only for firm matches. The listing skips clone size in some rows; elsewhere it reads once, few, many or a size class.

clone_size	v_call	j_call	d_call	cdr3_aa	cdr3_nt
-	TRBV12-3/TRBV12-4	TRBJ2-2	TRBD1	CVSSRGSRELFF	TGTGTCAGCAGCAGGGGGAGCAGGGAGCTGTTTTTT
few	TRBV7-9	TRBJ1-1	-	CASSPLGSTVANTEAFF	TGTGCCAGCAGCCCTCTGGGGTCGACAGTAGCGAACACTGAAGCTTTCTTT
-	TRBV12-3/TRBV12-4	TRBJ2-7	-	CASSLTKGLSVEQYF	TGTGCCAGCAGTTTAACGAAAGGACTCTCGGTCGAGCAGTACTTC
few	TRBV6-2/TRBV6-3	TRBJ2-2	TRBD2	CASSYPGTSTSGELFF	TGTGCCAGCAGTTACCCCGGGACTAGCACATCCGGGGAGCTGTTTTTT
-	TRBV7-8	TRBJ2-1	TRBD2	CASSLSGGLGSYNEQFF	TGTGCCAGCAGCTTAAGCGGGGGGCTTGGTTCCTACAATGAGCAGTTCTTC
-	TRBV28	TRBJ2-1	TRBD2	CASARGFYNEQFF	TGTGCCAGCGCGCGGGGGTTCTACAATGAGCAGTTCTTC
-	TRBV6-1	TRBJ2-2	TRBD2	CASTELAGSSGELFF	TGTGCCAGCACTGAGCTAGCGGGGTCTTCCGGGGAGCTGTTTTTT
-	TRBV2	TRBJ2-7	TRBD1	CASSIRSGTGGYEQYF	TGTGCCAGCAGTATACGTTCCGGGACAGGGGGCTACGAGCAGTACTTC
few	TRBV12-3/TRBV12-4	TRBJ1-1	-	CASSFRGAGTEAFF	TGTGCCAGCAGTTTCCGGGGCGCGGGCACTGAAGCTTTCTTT
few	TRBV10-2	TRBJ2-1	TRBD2	CASLAGGDNEQFF	TGCGCCAGCCTAGCGGGGGGGGACAATGAGCAGTTCTTC
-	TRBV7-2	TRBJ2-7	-	CASSLFPGQPYEQYF	TGTGCCAGCAGTCTCTTCCCTGGACAGCCATACGAGCAGTACTTC
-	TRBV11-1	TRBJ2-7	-	CASSPVTGYEQYF	TGTGCCAGCAGCCCGGTTACGGGGTACGAGCAGTACTTC
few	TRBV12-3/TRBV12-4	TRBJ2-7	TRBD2	CASSPRLAGYEQYF	TGTGCCAGCAGCCCCCGACTAGCGGGCTACGAGCAGTACTTC
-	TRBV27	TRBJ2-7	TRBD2	CASSTEAASGAVYEQYF	TGTGCCAGCAGCACCGAAGCGGCTAGCGGGGCGGTCTACGAGCAGTACTTC
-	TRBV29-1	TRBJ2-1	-	CSADGSSYNEQFF	TGCAGCGCCGACGGTAGCTCCTACAATGAGCAGTTCTTC
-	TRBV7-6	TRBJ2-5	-	CASSPLVVAGETQYF	TGTGCCAGCAGCCCCCTGGTGGTGGCGGGAGAGACCCAGTACTTC
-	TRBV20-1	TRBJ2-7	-	CSASEGSYEQYF	TGCAGTGCTAGTGAGGGATCCTACGAGCAGTACTTC
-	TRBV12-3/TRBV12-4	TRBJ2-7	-	CASRHYEQYF	TGTGCCTCCAGACACTACGAGCAGTACTTC
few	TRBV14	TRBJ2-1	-	CASSQEGGRGNEQFF	TGTGCCAGCAGCCAAGAGGGCGGTCGGGGAAATGAGCAGTTCTTC
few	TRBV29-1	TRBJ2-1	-	CSVGANEQFF	TGCAGCGTTGGGGCCAATGAGCAGTTCTTC
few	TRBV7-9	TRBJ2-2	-	CASRSAGAVTGELFF	TGTGCCAGCAGGTCCGCGGGGGCGGTCACCGGGGAGCTGTTTTTT
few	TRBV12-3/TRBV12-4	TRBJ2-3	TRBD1	CASTNRGSTDTQYF	TGTGCCAGCACCAACAGGGGTAGCACAGATACGCAGTATTTT
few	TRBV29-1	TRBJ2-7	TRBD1	CSVTGHRGALSYEQYF	TGCAGCGTCACCGGACACAGGGGTGCGTTGTCCTACGAGCAGTACTTC
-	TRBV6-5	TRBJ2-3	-	CASSYSKMRADTQYF	TGTGCCAGCAGTTACTCGAAGATGAGGGCAGATACGCAGTATTTT
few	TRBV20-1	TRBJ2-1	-	CSAREWARGNEQFF	TGCAGTGCTAGAGAGTGGGCACGGGGTAATGAGCAGTTCTTC
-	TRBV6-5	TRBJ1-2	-	CAAGENYGYTF	TGTGCCGCAGGAGAGAACTATGGCTACACCTTC
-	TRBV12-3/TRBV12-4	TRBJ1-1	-	CASSFTEGAFF	TGTGCCAGCAGTTTTACAGAAGGAGCTTTCTTT
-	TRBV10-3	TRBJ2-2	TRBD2	CAISSLRRLAVNTGELFF	TGTGCCATCAGTTCACTCCGTCGACTAGCGGTAAACACCGGGGAGCTGTTTTTT
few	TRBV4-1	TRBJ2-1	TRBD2	CASSQEAPGGLSEQFF	TGCGCCAGCAGCCAAGAAGCCCCGGGGGGACTGTCGGAGCAGTTCTTC
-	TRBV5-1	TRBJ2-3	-	CASSLWAGAVYPSTDTQYF	TGCGCCAGCAGCTTGTGGGCCGGAGCAGTTTACCCTAGCACAGATACGCAGTATTTT
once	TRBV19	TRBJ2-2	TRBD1	CASSKGGEVTGELFF	TGTGCCAGTAGTAAAGGGGGCGAGGTCACCGGGGAGCTGTTTTTT
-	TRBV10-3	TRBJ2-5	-	CAISDPSRGALQETQYF	TGTGCCATCAGTGACCCCTCCAGGGGGGCCCTCCAAGAGACCCAGTACTTC
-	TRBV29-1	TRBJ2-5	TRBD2	CSTGRGQETQYF	TGCAGCACCGGGAGGGGGCAAGAGACCCAGTACTTC
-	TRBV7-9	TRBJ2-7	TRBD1	CASSQWDRGYEQYF	TGTGCCAGCAGCCAGTGGGACAGGGGCTACGAGCAGTACTTC
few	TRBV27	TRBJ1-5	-	CASSVGSGGNQPQHF	TGTGCCAGCAGCGTTGGATCAGGAGGGAATCAGCCCCAGCATTTT
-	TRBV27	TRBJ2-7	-	CASSLGLVREQYF	TGTGCCAGCAGTTTGGGTTTGGTCCGCGAGCAGTACTTC
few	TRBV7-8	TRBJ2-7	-	CASSLVGGGNPYEQYF	TGTGCCAGCAGCTTAGTAGGGGGGGGAAACCCCTACGAGCAGTACTTC
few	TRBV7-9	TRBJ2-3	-	CASSLSPDSPDTQYF	TGTGCCAGCAGCTTATCCCCCGACAGCCCGGATACGCAGTATTTT
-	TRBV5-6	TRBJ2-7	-	CASSLKYPRLKDEQYF	TGTGCCAGCAGCTTAAAATACCCTCGTCTAAAAGACGAGCAGTACTTC
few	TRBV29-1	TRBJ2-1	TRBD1	CSVPGQDYNEQFF	TGCAGCGTCCCGGGACAGGATTACAATGAGCAGTTCTTC
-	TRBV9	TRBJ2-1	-	CASGLQPLSYNEQFF	TGTGCCAGCGGACTACAGCCCCTCTCCTACAATGAGCAGTTCTTC
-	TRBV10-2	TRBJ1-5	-	CASSEGRVNQPQHF	TGCGCCAGCAGTGAGGGCCGGGTCAATCAGCCCCAGCATTTT
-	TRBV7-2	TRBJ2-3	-	CASSPGQFSTDTQYF	TGTGCCAGCAGCCCGGGACAATTTAGCACAGATACGCAGTATTTT
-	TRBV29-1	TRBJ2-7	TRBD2	CSVLGLAETYEQYF	TGCAGCGTCCTCGGACTAGCGGAGACCTACGAGCAGTACTTC
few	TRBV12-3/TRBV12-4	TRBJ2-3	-	CASSFVYMGTDTQYF	TGTGCCAGCAGTTTTGTGTATATGGGCACAGATACGCAGTATTTT
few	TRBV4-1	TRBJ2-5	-	CASSQSIDRQETQYF	TGCGCCAGCAGCCAGAGCATTGACAGACAAGAGACCCAGTACTTC
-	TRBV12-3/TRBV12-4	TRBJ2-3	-	CASRGYNADTQYF	TGTGCCAGCAGGGGGTACAACGCAGATACGCAGTATTTT
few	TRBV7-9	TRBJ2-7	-	CASSALGSANEQYF	TGTGCCAGCAGCGCCCTCGGAAGTGCCAACGAGCAGTACTTC
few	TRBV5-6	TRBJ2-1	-	CASSFLSSYNEQFF	TGTGCCAGCAGCTTTTTGAGCTCCTACAATGAGCAGTTCTTC
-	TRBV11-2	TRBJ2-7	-	CASSPEGRVTYEQYF	TGTGCCAGCAGCCCTGAGGGCAGAGTGACCTACGAGCAGTACTTC
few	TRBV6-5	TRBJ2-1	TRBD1	CASSYAGQGMLF	TGTGCCAGCAGTTACGCAGGACAGGGCATGCTCTTC
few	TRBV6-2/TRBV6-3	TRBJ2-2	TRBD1	CASNYGTENTGELFF	TGTGCCAGCAATTACGGGACAGAGAACACCGGGGAGCTGTTTTTT
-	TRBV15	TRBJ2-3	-	CATSRDTTPDTQYF	TGTGCCACCAGCAGAGACACGACCCCAGATACGCAGTATTTT
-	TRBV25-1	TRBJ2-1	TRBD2	CASRLAGDNEQFF	TGTGCCAGCAGACTAGCGGGGGACAATGAGCAGTTCTTC
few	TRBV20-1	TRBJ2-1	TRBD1	CSARTGTGFVNEQFF	TGCAGTGCCAGAACCGGGACAGGGTTTGTAAATGAGCAGTTCTTC
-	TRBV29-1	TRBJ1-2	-	CSVDGRTADNYGYTF	TGCAGCGTTGACGGTCGGACAGCCGATAACTATGGCTACACCTTC
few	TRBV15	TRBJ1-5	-	CATSRGGAGNQPQHF	TGTGCCACCAGCAGAGGGGGGGCAGGCAATCAGCCCCAGCATTTT
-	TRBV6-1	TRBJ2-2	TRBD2	CASSDRLAGNTGELFF	TGTGCCAGCAGCGACAGACTAGCGGGGAACACCGGGGAGCTGTTTTTT
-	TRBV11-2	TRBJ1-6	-	CASSLATEYSPLHF	TGTGCTAGCAGTCTAGCGACAGAATATTCACCCCTCCACTTT
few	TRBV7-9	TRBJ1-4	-	CASSPFLGVESEKLFF	TGTGCCAGCAGCCCGTTCTTAGGGGTCGAGAGTGAAAAACTGTTTTTT